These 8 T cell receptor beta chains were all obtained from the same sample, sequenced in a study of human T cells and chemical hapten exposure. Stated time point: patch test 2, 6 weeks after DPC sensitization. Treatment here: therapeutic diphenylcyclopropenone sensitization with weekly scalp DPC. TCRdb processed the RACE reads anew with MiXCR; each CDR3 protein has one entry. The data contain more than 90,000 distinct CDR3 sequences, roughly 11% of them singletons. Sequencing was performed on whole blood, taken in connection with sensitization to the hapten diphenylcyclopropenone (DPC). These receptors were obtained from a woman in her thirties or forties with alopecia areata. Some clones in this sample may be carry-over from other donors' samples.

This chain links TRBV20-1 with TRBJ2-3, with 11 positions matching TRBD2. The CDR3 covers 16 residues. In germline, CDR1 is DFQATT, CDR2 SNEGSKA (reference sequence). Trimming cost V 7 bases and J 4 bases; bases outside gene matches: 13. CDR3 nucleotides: TGCAGTGGTAGGGCCCTATTACTAGCGGGAGCAGATACGCAGTATTTT. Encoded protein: CSGRALLLAGADTQYF.

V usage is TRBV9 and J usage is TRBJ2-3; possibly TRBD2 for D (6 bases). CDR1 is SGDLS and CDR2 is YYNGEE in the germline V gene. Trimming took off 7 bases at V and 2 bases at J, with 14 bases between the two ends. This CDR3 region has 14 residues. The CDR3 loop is CASSLAPDTDTQYF. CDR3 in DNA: TGTGCCAGCTCCCTAGCGCCAGACACAGATACGCAGTATTTT.

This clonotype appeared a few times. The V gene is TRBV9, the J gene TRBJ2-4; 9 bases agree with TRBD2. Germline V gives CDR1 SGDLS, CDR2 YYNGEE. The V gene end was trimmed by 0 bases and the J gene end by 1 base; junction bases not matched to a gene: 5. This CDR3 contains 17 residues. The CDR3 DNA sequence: TGTGCCAGCAGCGTAGAGGTAGCGGGAGTGGCCAAAAACATTCAGTACTTC. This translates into CASSVEVAGVAKNIQYF.

The CDR3 sequence is CASSFSGTEGTEAFF. CDR3 DNA sequence: TGTGCCAGCAGCTTTTCGGGGACGGAGGGGACTGAAGCTTTCTTT. The gene calls are TRBV7-9 and TRBJ1-1, with a weak D call TRBD1 (5 bases). Germline V lookup: CDR1 SEHNR, CDR2 FQNEAQ (reference sequence). The V end was cut by 3 bases, the J end by 5 bases, with 16 bases between. This CDR3 region has 15 residues.

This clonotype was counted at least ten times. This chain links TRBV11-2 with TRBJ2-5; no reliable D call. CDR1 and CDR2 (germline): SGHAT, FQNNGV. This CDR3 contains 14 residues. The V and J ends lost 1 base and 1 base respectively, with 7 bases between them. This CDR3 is CASSLVASQETQYF. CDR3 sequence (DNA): TGTGCCAGCAGCTTAGTCGCTAGCCAAGAGACCCAGTACTTC.

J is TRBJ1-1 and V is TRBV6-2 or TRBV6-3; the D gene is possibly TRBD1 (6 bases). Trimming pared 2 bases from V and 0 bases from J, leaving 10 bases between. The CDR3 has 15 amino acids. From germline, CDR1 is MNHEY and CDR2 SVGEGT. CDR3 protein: CASSYKGVMNTEAFF. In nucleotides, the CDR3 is TGTGCCAGCAGTTACAAGGGGGTTATGAACACTGAAGCTTTCTTT.

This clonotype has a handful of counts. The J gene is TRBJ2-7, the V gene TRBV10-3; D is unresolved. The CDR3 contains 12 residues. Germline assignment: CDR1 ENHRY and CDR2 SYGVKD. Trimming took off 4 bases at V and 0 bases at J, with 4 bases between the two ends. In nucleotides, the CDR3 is TGTGCCATCAGTGCGAGCTCCTACGAGCAGTACTTC. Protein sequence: CAISASSYEQYF.

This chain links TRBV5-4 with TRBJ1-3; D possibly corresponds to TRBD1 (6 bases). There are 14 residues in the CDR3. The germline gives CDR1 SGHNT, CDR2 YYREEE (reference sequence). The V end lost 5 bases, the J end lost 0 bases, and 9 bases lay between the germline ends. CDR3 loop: CASRTGPSGNTIYF. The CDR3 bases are TGTGCCAGCAGAACAGGGCCCTCTGGAAACACCATATATTTT.